This T cell receptor beta chain was recorded in a study of cytomegalovirus exposure and HLA in healthy donors. General study points: A few chains tied to CMV proved CMV antigen-specific in vitro. A later analysis linked around 15,000 TCR beta sequences to HLA alleles at 0.05 false discovery rate.

Vbeta (60) and Jbeta (13) primers were used in the PCR. TCRdb's copy holds only in-frame clones and misses some; the assay was immunoSEQ multiplex PCR. Its table lists about 160,000 clones. In the case of this clone: Antigen specificity is unknown. The same CDR3 can be traced to other DNA sequences in this sample.

This CDR3 has 14 amino acids. Germline values: CDR1 KGHSH, CDR2 LQKENI. V was pared by 3 bases and J by 3 bases, with 2 bases of the junction left unmatched. The sequencing sample was made of PBMCs. The source is a man under 40 in good health and CMV-seronegative. V is TRBV18 and J is TRBJ1-5; 7 positions match TRBD1. The CDR3 spells CASSPDRANQPQHF. CDR3 DNA sequence: TGTGCCAGCTCACCTGACAGGGCCAATCAGCCCCAGCATTTT.